Listed below are T cell receptor beta chains from one sample, sequenced in a study of early T cells in non-severe SARS-CoV-2 infection. TCRdb used MiXCR to reprocess the 5' RACE reads, holding one entry per CDR3 protein. Here the sample spans tens of thousands of distinct CDR3 sequences, roughly 13% being singletons. Sequenced input: whole blood. These receptors were taken from an adult who was a healthcare worker with PCR-confirmed SARS-CoV-2 infection or an uninfected control (not recorded which). CDR3s leave out the opening cysteine and the closing phenylalanine or tryptophan. Fields, in order: V gene, clone size, CDR3 protein. Size tells how often a clone was seen (once, few, many) or the class of an expanded clone, and some rows leave it out.

V: TRBV27
size: many
CDR3: ASGREVGYEQY

V: TRBV3-1
size: many
CDR3: ASSGGESEQF

V: TRBV27
size: NA
CDR3: ASSPGQWNTGELF

V: TRBV4-1
size: few
CDR3: ASSQEGLGEGEGPDTQY

V: TRBV6-5
size: NA
CDR3: ASSYGPGNEQY

V: TRBV20-1
size: NA
CDR3: SYKREPSYEQY

V: TRBV7-9
size: NA
CDR3: ASSRTTASTDTQY

V: TRBV9
size: many
CDR3: ASSLSGGGLGEQY

V: TRBV29-1
size: few
CDR3: SVEAGGVTLGAF

V: TRBV13
size: few
CDR3: ASSLGAGGASSYEQY

V: TRBV29-1
size: many
CDR3: SAAWGSSVNIQY

V: TRBV10-2
size: few
CDR3: ASSNRLWGQQHYNEQF

V: TRBV29-1
size: NA
CDR3: SVGQGNQPQH

V: TRBV6-4
size: many
CDR3: ASSDSGAKNIQY

V: TRBV9
size: NA
CDR3: ASRGRQGTGELF

V: TRBV11-3
size: NA
CDR3: ASSLDVGGYEQY

V: TRBV7-9
size: few
CDR3: ASTHVSGRETQY

V: TRBV20-1
size: few
CDR3: SASGTTSGAAHEQF

V: TRBV30
size: many
CDR3: AWSFWTSITPGELF

V: TRBV19
size: many
CDR3: ASSKAVTGYGELF

V: TRBV24-1
size: many
CDR3: ATSPGQGAQSSGNTIY

V: TRBV24-1
size: few
CDR3: ATSDRTSGVFTDTQY

V: TRBV11-2
size: few
CDR3: ASSSGPGGMETQY

V: TRBV7-9
size: many
CDR3: ACASSSGTGAHNEQF

V: TRBV11-3
size: many
CDR3: ASSLGQVPDTQY

V: TRBV29-1
size: few
CDR3: SVAWGGTEAF

V: TRBV6-1
size: few
CDR3: ASTGGGGEQF

V: TRBV9
size: NA
CDR3: ASSATGARNTIY

V: TRBV11-2
size: NA
CDR3: ASSQTVSLTDTQY

V: TRBV6-2/TRBV6-3
size: many
CDR3: ASSYTGREAF

V: TRBV7-2
size: NA
CDR3: ASSLWSEQF

V: TRBV7-9
size: NA
CDR3: ASSFRDFTDTQY

V: TRBV7-9
size: NA
CDR3: ASSDGFLYNEQF

V: TRBV20-1
size: few
CDR3: SGQGAHEQY

V: TRBV6-2/TRBV6-3
size: few
CDR3: ASSLARGSNYGYT

V: TRBV30
size: NA
CDR3: AWRPGNTEAF

V: TRBV20-1
size: NA
CDR3: SAMDQPNPEQY

V: TRBV30
size: many
CDR3: AWLGGRNIQY

V: TRBV10-1
size: NA
CDR3: ASSESGGNEAF

V: TRBV2
size: many
CDR3: ASSVGGRAYNEQF

V: TRBV19
size: NA
CDR3: ASPGGEPYNEQF

V: TRBV6-5
size: few
CDR3: ASSYGGTGNTIY

V: TRBV11-2
size: many
CDR3: ASSLGLAGGHEQF

V: TRBV27
size: few
CDR3: ASSFQGGLAEAF

V: TRBV6-1
size: few
CDR3: ASRGAGTASYEQY